Listed here are 7 T cell receptor beta chains from one sample, sequenced in a study of cytomegalovirus exposure and HLA in healthy donors. The PCR ran on 60 Vbeta and 13 Jbeta primers. Sequenced by immunoSEQ multiplex PCR; TCRdb stores in-frame clones only, minus some. The sample has some 150,000 clones; roughly 73% are singletons. The sample comprised PBMCs. The receptors were gathered from a male donor in good health and CMV-seronegative.

This rearrangement joins TRBV14 to TRBJ2-7; 8 nucleotides line up with TRBD1. The V and J ends lost 0 bases and 5 bases, in that order; junction bases with no gene match: 6. Germline assignment: CDR1 SGHDN and CDR2 FVKESK. This CDR3 comprises 15 residues. For the CDR3, the DNA is TGTGCCAGCAGCCAAGATCTTGGACAGGGCCACGAGCAGTACTTC. Its protein product is CASSQDLGQGHEQYF.

The chain combines TRBV6-1 with TRBJ1-2; 10 bases match TRBD1. The CDR3 totals 16 residues. Germline trimming cut 0 bases from V and 5 bases from J; bases unmatched to any gene: 6. Germline V gene data show CDR1 as MNHNS and CDR2 as SASEGT. CDR3 loop: CASSEAAGTGAYGYTF. The CDR3 coding sequence is TGTGCCAGCAGTGAAGCGGCCGGGACAGGGGCTTATGGCTACACCTTC.

This chain connects TRBV5-1 to TRBJ1-2, with TRBD1 identical over 7 bases. Per germline, CDR1 SGHRS and CDR2 YFSETQ. The CDR3 extends over 17 amino acids. Unmatched junction bases numbered 10, after V lost 2 bases and J lost 0 bases. The DNA of the CDR3 is TGCGCCAGCAGCTTTCCTCAAACGACAGGGTCTAACTATGGCTACACCTTC. As protein: CASSFPQTTGSNYGYTF.

The chain joins TRBV5-1 to TRBJ2-3, with unresolved D. Germline lookup yields CDR1 SGHRS and CDR2 YFSETQ. V was clipped by 5 bases and J by 4 bases, with 11 bases between them. The CDR3 runs 13 residues. CDR3 protein: CASSAGVADTQYF. The CDR3 DNA sequence: TGCGCCAGCAGTGCCGGAGTCGCAGATACGCAGTATTTT.

The V call is TRBV11-3, the J call TRBJ2-5, with no clear D. Per the germline V gene, CDR1 is SGHNT and CDR2 is YENEEA. This CDR3 contains 15 residues. The V and J ends lost 2 bases and 3 bases respectively, with 13 bases between them. The CDR3 region has the DNA TGTGCCAGCAGCTTACCAATTGGCCGGGAAGAGACCCAGTACTTC. Translated, it gives CASSLPIGREETQYF.

Comments on this clone: Other DNA sequences in the same sample also yield this CDR3. The V gene is TRBV6-5, the J gene TRBJ2-5; D remains ambiguous. The length of the CDR3 is 13 residues. Germline CDR1 MNHEY, CDR2 SVGAGI. Between the trimmed V and J ends, which lost 0 bases and 5 bases, there was a span of 7 bases. DNA of the CDR3: TGTGCCAGCAGTTACTCAGGCAGGGAGACCCAGTACTTC. It is translated as CASSYSGRETQYF.

This chain connects TRBV7-8 to TRBJ2-7, with TRBD1 matching 9 bases. This CDR3 is built from 13 residues. Per germline, CDR1 SGHVS and CDR2 FQNEAQ. The trim removed 4 bases at V and 6 bases at J, leaving 4 bases unmatched. The DNA of the CDR3 is TGTGCCAGCAGCTCGGGACAGGGCGGCGAGCAGTACTTC. It is translated as CASSSGQGGEQYF.